Here is one T cell receptor (beta chain) with its context. This record comes from a study of response to subunit inactivated influenza vaccine. TCRdb passed the RT-PCR reads through MiXCR, listing each CDR3 protein once. The profile shows approximately 500,000 distinct CDR3 sequences, under 15% of them singletons. The ends were cut back, 7 bases at V and 3 bases at J, with 10 bases in the middle. This CDR3 region has 13 residues. Germline assignment: CDR1 SGHTA and CDR2 FQGNSA. This chain links TRBV7-2 with TRBJ2-1; tentative D call: TRBD2 (5 bases). The receptor was isolated from a man in his fifties or sixties who received an inactivated influenza vaccine. The source material was PBMCs from blood, sampled more than 35 days after vaccination. The CDR3 is CASNVGIYNEQFF. In DNA form, the CDR3 reads TGTGCCAGCAACGTCGGGATCTACAATGAGCAGTTCTTC.